Included here is one T cell receptor beta chain sequence, with context. This sample is drawn from a study of neoadjuvant anti-PD-1 for oral cavity cancer. The overall study: Nivolumab at 3 mg/kg was mostly given biweekly, three to four doses, pre-surgery.

Profiled with immunoSEQ multiplex PCR; TCRdb holds only in-frame clones, not every one. The sample carries 8,000 or so clones, roughly 57% recorded once. CDR1 and CDR2 (germline): LNHDA, SQIVND (reference sequence). V dropped 1 base and J dropped 4 bases, with 8 bases sitting between them. The CDR3 is made up of 14 amino acids. Time point defined: after neoadjuvant nivolumab, at surgical resection. No culture or expansion preceded analysis of these blood cells. The sequencing used PBMCs, collected after nivolumab (anti-PD-1) treatment. The receptor was isolated from a person between 40 and 80 years old with oral cavity squamous cell carcinoma. The chain recombines TRBV19 with TRBJ2-1; D not certain. For the CDR3, the DNA is TGTGCCAGTAGTATAGGCCAGGTGTACAATGAGCAGTTCTTC. Protein sequence: CASSIGQVYNEQFF.